Given below is one T cell receptor (beta chain) in context. The CDR3 extends over 16 amino acids. CDR1 LNHDA and CDR2 SQIVND come from the germline V gene (reference sequence). Trimming removed 5 bases from V and 1 base from J, with 17 bases in between. Per the original data handling: Amplification from reference gene primers served as the basis for estimated nucleated cell counts. Sequencing was performed with immunoSEQ multiplex PCR; in TCRdb, only in-frame clones are kept and a portion is missing. That table gives V, J and clone size, and the DNA gave D and trimming. The sample lists around 320,000 clones, 90% occurring once. Study members were between roughly 18 and 89 years old and lived in over 20 US regions. This sample is part of a study of blood T cell repertoires in COVID-19. Study-wide context: The United States, Italy and Spain were the sources of the acute and convalescent COVID-19 samples. Sources were T cells, B-cell-depleted T cells, or PBMCs; the material itself was cDNA or gDNA.

The clonotype originates from a woman in her twenties or thirties who had been exposed to COVID-19. The chain combines TRBV19 with TRBJ1-1, with D uncertain. The sample comprised PBMCs or T cells enriched from blood (not recorded which). CDR3 protein: CASSPGSFPKNTEAFF. In DNA form, the CDR3 reads TGTGCCAGTAGTCCGGGGTCATTTCCTAAGAACACTGAAGCTTTCTTT. Looking up the rest from reference TRBV19 and TRBJ1-1 gives the full variable domain: DGGITQSPKYLFRKEGQNVTLSCEQNLNHDAMYWYRQDPGQGLRLIYYSQIVNDFQKGDIAEGYSVSREKKESFPLTVTSAQKNPTAFYLCASSPGSFPKNTEAFFGQGTRLTVV.